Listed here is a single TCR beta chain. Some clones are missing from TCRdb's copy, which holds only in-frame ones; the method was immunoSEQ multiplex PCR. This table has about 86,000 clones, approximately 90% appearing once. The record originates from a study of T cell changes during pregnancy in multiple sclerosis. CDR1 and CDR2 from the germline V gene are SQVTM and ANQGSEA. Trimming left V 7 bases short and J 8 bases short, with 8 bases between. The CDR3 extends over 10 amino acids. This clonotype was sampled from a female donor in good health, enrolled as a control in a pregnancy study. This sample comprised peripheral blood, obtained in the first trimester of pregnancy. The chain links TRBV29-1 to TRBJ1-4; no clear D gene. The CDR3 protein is CSASQEKLFF. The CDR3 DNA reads TGCAGCGCTTCACAGGAAAAACTGTTTTTT.